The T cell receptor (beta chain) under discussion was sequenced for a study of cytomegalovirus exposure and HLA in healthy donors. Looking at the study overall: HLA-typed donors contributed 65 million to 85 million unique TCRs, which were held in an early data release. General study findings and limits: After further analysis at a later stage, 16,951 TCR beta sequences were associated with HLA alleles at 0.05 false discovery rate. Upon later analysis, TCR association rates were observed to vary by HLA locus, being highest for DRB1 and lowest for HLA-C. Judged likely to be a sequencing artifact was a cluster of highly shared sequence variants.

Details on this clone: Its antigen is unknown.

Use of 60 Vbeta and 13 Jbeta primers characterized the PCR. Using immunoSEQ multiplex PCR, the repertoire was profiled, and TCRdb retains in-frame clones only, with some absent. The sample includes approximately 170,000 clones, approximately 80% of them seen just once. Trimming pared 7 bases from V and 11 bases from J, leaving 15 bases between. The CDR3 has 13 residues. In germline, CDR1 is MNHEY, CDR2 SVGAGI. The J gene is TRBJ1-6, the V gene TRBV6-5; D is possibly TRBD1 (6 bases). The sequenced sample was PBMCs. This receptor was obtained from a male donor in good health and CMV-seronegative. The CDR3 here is CASTDRQVAPLHF. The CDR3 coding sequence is TGTGCCAGCACCGACAGGCAGGTAGCACCCCTCCACTTT.